The entry below gives a single T cell receptor beta chain sequence along with its context. The CDR3 extends over 14 amino acids. CDR1 and CDR2 from the germline V gene are LGHNA and YNFKEQ. Trimming pared 6 bases from V and 5 bases from J, leaving 17 bases between. These data originate in a study of OX40 agonist ivuxolimab in advanced cancers. TCRdb's copy holds only in-frame clones and misses some; the assay was immunoSEQ multiplex PCR. The sample yields around 40,000 clones, 70% to 85% seen once. The clonotype was recovered from an adult with an advanced solid tumor such as melanoma, head and neck, liver or kidney cancer. The sequencing here drew on CD4+ or CD8+ T cells sorted from blood, taken in a trial of the OX40 agonist ivuxolimab. This chain joins TRBV4-2 and TRBJ2-7, with D possibly TRBD1 on 6 matching bases. In nucleotides, the CDR3 is TGTGCCAGCAGTCTGACAGGACCGAGGGACGAGCAGTACTTC. Translating gives CASSLTGPRDEQYF.